This T cell receptor (beta chain) was captured in a study of T cell responses to AZD1222 COVID-19 vaccine. The study's findings and limits: Targets within unmutated variant regions were reportedly found for nearly half of spike-specific TCRs. Vaccine-associated CD4 TCRs spanned spike, dominant at 160-218 and 743-854.

The protocol was immunoSEQ multiplex PCR, while the TCRdb copy is restricted to in-frame clones and leaves out a portion. This sample has around 180,000 clones; about 91% occur once, and the top ten carry more than 0.4%. Points on this clone: Its antigen remains unidentified.

The source of this sequence is an adult in good health. Sample: peripheral blood, taken on day 0 of AZD1222 vaccination.

The CDR3 DNA follows: TGTGCCAGCAGCGAACAGGGGTTAAATCAGCCCCAGCATTTT. Protein: CASSEQGLNQPQHF. This rearrangement joins TRBV7-9 to TRBJ1-5; 7 nucleotides match TRBD1. Trimming at V came to 5 bases and at J to 4 bases, leaving 5 bases not matched to a gene. CDR1 SEHNR and CDR2 FQNEAQ come from the germline V gene (reference sequence). The CDR3 spans 14 residues.